This TCR beta chain was sequenced during a study of blood T cells in healthy people across ages. The CDR3 spans 15 residues. V gave up 2 bases and J gave up 5 bases; unmatched junction bases: 9. CDR1 is SGDLS and CDR2 is YYNGEE in the germline V gene. This clonotype has a handful of counts. Its antigen is still unknown. The study's findings and limits: PBMCs went unsorted, and a conclusive naive versus antigen-experienced comparison was therefore prevented.

Sample-barcoded 5' priming and a J-beta primer mix drove a second PCR of roughly 7 to 11 cycles. Template switching added a 12-random-nucleotide identifier to every cDNA molecule. TCRdb recomputed calls from the 5' RACE reads with MiXCR, one row per CDR3 protein. The table includes 600,000 to 850,000 distinct CDR3 sequences, roughly two fifths detected once. The receptor's source is a woman in her sixties or seventies in good health. Sequenced input: blood. The chain combines TRBV9 with TRBJ2-5; 7 bases align to TRBD1. The CDR3 sequence is CASSVSGGVGETQYF. The CDR3, as DNA: TGTGCCAGCAGCGTTTCAGGGGGAGTGGGGGAGACCCAGTACTTC.